Below are 31 T cell receptor beta chains sequenced from a single sample in a study of T-cell reconstitution after alpha-beta-depleted transplantation in children. Unique molecular identifiers were incorporated into the prepared TCRbeta library. One entry per CDR3 protein results from TCRdb running MiXCR on the PCR reads. The table shows roughly 310,000 distinct CDR3 sequences, with 23% occurring only once. This sample comprised PBMCs, mostly from graft donor cells, obtained 180 days after TCRalphabeta/CD19-depleted stem cell transplant. Every receptor here comes from a male patient aged 10 to 17 who had a stem cell transplant for acute lymphoblastic leukemia, so the T cells may come from the graft donor.

J is TRBJ1-5 and V is TRBV12-3 or TRBV12-4, with a tentative D call TRBD1 (5 bases). The CDR3 has 15 amino acids. V was pared by 3 bases and J by 2 bases, with 11 bases between. The CDR3 nucleotides are TGTGCCAGCAGTTTTTCGGGGGTGGGCAATCAGCCCCAGCATTTT. Translation gives CASSFSGVGNQPQHF.

There are a few counts of this clonotype. The rearrangement uses TRBV9 and TRBJ2-2; TRBD2 aligns across 9 bases. V was clipped by 0 bases and J by 6 bases; unmatched bases: 12. Germline V gives CDR1 SGDLS, CDR2 YYNGEE. This CDR3 comprises 18 residues. CDR3 loop: CASSVVPLTVAGAGELFF. The DNA of the CDR3 is TGTGCCAGCAGCGTAGTCCCTCTTACAGTAGCGGGAGCCGGGGAGCTGTTTTTT.

This sequence joins TRBV6-5 and TRBJ2-7; D remains unclear. There are 12 residues in the CDR3. The V end lost 7 bases, the J end lost 4 bases, and 11 bases lay between the germline ends. The germline gives CDR1 MNHEY, CDR2 SVGAGI. The CDR3 loop reads CASTDRRYEQYF. The CDR3 nucleotides read TGTGCCAGCACGGATCGCCGATACGAGCAGTACTTC.

DNA for the CDR3: TGTGCCAGCAGCTTCCTATTAAGCGGGGTCTCCTACAATGAGCAGTTCTTC. Translation: CASSFLLSGVSYNEQFF. V is TRBV28 and J is TRBJ2-1, with TRBD2 identical over 7 bases. This CDR3 comprises 17 residues. V gave up 6 bases and J gave up 0 bases; unmatched junction bases: 11. The V gene's germline CDR1 is MDHEN and CDR2 SYDVKM.

This clonotype came up a few times. The chain uses TRBV18 and TRBJ2-1; D is undetermined. The V gene's germline CDR1 is KGHSH and CDR2 LQKENI. V was clipped by 3 bases and J by 2 bases, with 8 bases between them. The CDR3 is 14 amino acids. CDR3 bases: TGTGCCAGCTCACCTCGGACCCCCTACAATGAGCAGTTCTTC. Encoded protein: CASSPRTPYNEQFF.

This clonotype was seen a handful of times. Just one base apart from a much larger clone, this may be a read error. The chain links TRBV6-1 to TRBJ2-7, with D maybe TRBD2 (5 bases). V lost 6 bases to trimming and J lost 3 bases, with 6 bases between them. Germline CDR1 and CDR2: MNHNS and SASEGT. The CDR3 consists of 11 residues. The CDR3 DNA reads TGTGCCAGCAGCGACTACTACGAGCAGTACTTC. Protein product: CASSDYYEQYF.

This rearrangement joins TRBV7-9 to TRBJ2-2; possible D gene TRBD2, 6 bases. The germline V gene encodes CDR1 SEHNR and CDR2 FQNEAQ (reference sequence). The CDR3 contains 13 residues. Deletions cut 4 bases from V and 6 bases from J, with 9 bases between. The CDR3 region is CASSYGGAGELFF. The CDR3 DNA reads as TGTGCCAGCAGCTACGGGGGTGCCGGGGAGCTGTTTTTT.

This clonotype occurred a few times. CDR3 DNA: TGTGCCAGCAGCCAAGTCGGTGGAGCTGACCTAAATCAGCCCCAGCATTTT. Translated: CASSQVGGADLNQPQHF. V usage is TRBV4-2 and J usage is TRBJ1-5, with no clear D. The V end lost 1 base, the J end lost 4 bases, and 17 bases lay between the germline ends. The CDR3 consists of 17 residues. Germline assignment: CDR1 LGHNA and CDR2 YNFKEQ.

The DNA of the CDR3 is TGTGCCAGCAGCCCCCGGACTACACCAACCCAAGAGACCCAGTACTTC. This translates into CASSPRTTPTQETQYF. The chain joins TRBV7-9 to TRBJ2-5; a weak D match, TRBD2 (6 bases). Trimming cost V 5 bases and J 1 base, with 17 bases left between them. Germline CDR1 and CDR2: SEHNR and FQNEAQ (reference sequence). This CDR3 has 16 residues.

This clonotype was observed a few times. The chain couples TRBV9 to TRBJ2-7, with TRBD2 as a possible D gene (5 bases). The CDR3 loop spans 14 amino acids. V shed 1 base and J shed 3 bases, with 11 bases lying between them. CDR1 is SGDLS, CDR2 YYNGEE, per germline. The CDR3 DNA reads as TGTGCCAGCAGCGTAAGCGGCACGGTCTACGAGCAGTACTTC. Protein: CASSVSGTVYEQYF.

The chain recombines TRBV10-3 with TRBJ1-1; maybe TRBD1 (5 bases). The CDR3 extends over 11 amino acids. Germline V CDR1 and CDR2: ENHRY, SYGVKD. V lost 9 bases, J lost 6 bases, and 11 bases lay in between. CDR3 region: CAMGPGPEAFF. DNA for the CDR3: TGTGCCATGGGGCCTGGCCCTGAAGCTTTCTTT.

The chain couples TRBV7-9 to TRBJ2-2; 7 bases line up with TRBD1. The V gene's germline CDR1 is SEHNR and CDR2 FQNEAQ (reference sequence). Trimming removed 5 bases from V and 3 bases from J; junction bases left unmatched: 6. The CDR3 extends over 15 amino acids. The chain's CDR3 is CASSTFDRDTGELFF. CDR3 nucleotide sequence: TGTGCCAGCAGCACCTTCGACAGGGACACCGGGGAGCTGTTTTTT.

This clonotype was counted many times. This sequence joins TRBV10-3 and TRBJ2-4; 7 bases match TRBD1. This CDR3 has 18 amino acids. Germline loops: CDR1 ENHRY, CDR2 SYGVKD. Trimming took 2 bases from V and 7 from J; bases not matched to a gene: 17. The CDR3 nucleotides read TGTGCCATCAGTGAGCCTCTCCTGGACAGGTTGGGCGGGAACATTCAGTACTTC. This sequence encodes CAISEPLLDRLGGNIQYF.

The chain carries TRBV29-1 and TRBJ2-2, with 9 nucleotides matching TRBD1. The CDR3 spans 13 residues. Losses at the gene ends were 4 bases for V and 6 bases for J; bases not matched to a gene: 3. The germline V gene has CDR1 SQVTM and CDR2 ANQGSEA. The CDR3 coding sequence is TGCAGCGTTGGGGGACAGGGCGCCGGGGAGCTGTTTTTT. It encodes CSVGGQGAGELFF.

DNA of the CDR3: TGTGCCAGCACCGCACTCTCGGGAAACACTGAAGCTTTCTTT. Encoded protein: CASTALSGNTEAFF. J is TRBJ1-1 and V is TRBV6-1, with D uncertain. V was pared by 7 bases and J by 2 bases, with 14 bases between. The CDR3 length is 14 residues. The V gene's germline CDR1 is MNHNS and CDR2 SASEGT.

This chain uses TRBV19 with TRBJ2-7; 8 bases match TRBD2. The CDR3 consists of 16 residues. Germline loops: CDR1 LNHDA, CDR2 SQIVND (reference sequence). V gave up 3 bases and J gave up 5 bases; unmatched junction bases: 12. The CDR3 spells CASSISEGGRIHEQYF. CDR3 coding DNA: TGTGCCAGTAGTATTTCAGAGGGCGGGAGGATCCACGAGCAGTACTTC.

The rearrangement links TRBV7-3 to TRBJ2-3, with TRBD1 matching 7 bases. Per the germline V gene, CDR1 is SGHTA and CDR2 is FQGTGA. Unmatched junction bases numbered 11, after V lost 5 bases and J lost 6 bases. The CDR3 is made up of 15 amino acids. The CDR3: CASSNGQVLTDTQYF. Here the CDR3 DNA reads TGTGCCAGCAGCAATGGACAGGTTCTGACTGATACGCAGTATTTT.

V gene TRBV5-1 combines with J gene TRBJ2-7; D call uncertain. The CDR3 totals 13 residues. The ends were cut back, 0 bases at V and 2 bases at J, with 6 bases in the middle. Looked up from germline, CDR1 is SGHRS and CDR2 is YFSETQ. The CDR3 DNA reads as TGCGCCAGCAGCTTGGAATGGCCCTACGAGCAGTACTTC. Translated: CASSLEWPYEQYF.

The chain uses TRBV6-1 and TRBJ2-7, with 14 bases fitting TRBD2. The trim removed 8 bases at V and 5 bases at J, leaving 5 bases unmatched. This CDR3 has 14 amino acids. CDR1 is MNHNS, CDR2 SASEGT, per germline. In nucleotides, the CDR3 is TGTGCCAGCCGAGGGACTAGCGGGAGCCACGAGCAGTACTTC. It encodes CASRGTSGSHEQYF.

For the CDR3, the DNA is TGCGCCAGCAGCAATGGGGGCGAGGGACAGCCCCAGCATTTT. Its protein is CASSNGGEGQPQHF. The chain uses TRBV5-1 and TRBJ1-5, with TRBD1 as a possible D gene (6 bases). CDR1 and CDR2 (germline): SGHRS, YFSETQ. The CDR3 covers 14 residues. Trimming stripped 4 bases from V and 7 bases from J, with 15 bases between.

The chain couples TRBV9 to TRBJ1-4; the D gene is possibly TRBD1 (6 bases). The CDR3 sequence is 15 residues long. In germline, CDR1 is SGDLS, CDR2 YYNGEE. V lost 3 bases and J lost 8, with 17 bases in between. The CDR3 reads CASSATLQTGEKLFF. The CDR3 DNA reads TGTGCCAGCAGCGCGACCTTACAGACAGGCGAAAAACTGTTTTTT.

Here the CDR3 DNA reads TGCAGCGTTGACTCGGGGGCTAGCTCCTACGAGCAGTACTTC. Amino acids: CSVDSGASSYEQYF. This chain links TRBV29-1 with TRBJ2-7, with D perhaps matching TRBD1 or TRBD2 (6 bases each). Germline V lookup: CDR1 SQVTM, CDR2 ANQGSEA. The CDR3 loop spans 14 amino acids. With 3 bases removed from V and 0 bases from J, the gap between germline ends came to 12 bases.

This clonotype was counted only a few times. The chain recombines TRBV29-1 with TRBJ2-3, with D possibly TRBD2 on 7 matching bases. Between the trimmed V and J ends, which lost 4 bases and 2 bases, there was a span of 28 bases. Germline assignment: CDR1 SQVTM and CDR2 ANQGSEA. The CDR3 runs 19 residues. The CDR3 loop reads CSVVLAGIGGAQVTDTQYF. CDR3 DNA: TGCAGCGTTGTTCTCGCGGGGATAGGGGGGGCGCAGGTCACAGATACGCAGTATTTT.

This clonotype appeared a few times. This chain joins TRBV4-1 and TRBJ2-1, with D possibly being TRBD1 (6 bases). This CDR3 has 16 residues. Germline CDR1 is MGHRA and CDR2 is YSYEKL. Trimming took 0 bases from V and 4 from J, leaving 13 bases between them. The CDR3 reads CASSQDPRDKYNEQFF. The DNA for the CDR3 is TGCGCCAGCAGCCAAGATCCCCGGGACAAATACAATGAGCAGTTCTTC.

The chain carries TRBV9 and TRBJ2-7; 10 bases line up with TRBD2. V lost 2 bases to trimming and J lost 3 bases; unmatched junction nucleotides: 5. The CDR3 runs 15 residues. In germline, CDR1 is SGDLS, CDR2 YYNGEE. The CDR3 loop is CASSVTAGGLYEQYF. CDR3 nucleotides: TGTGCCAGCAGCGTTACAGCGGGAGGGCTCTACGAGCAGTACTTC.

The rearrangement uses TRBV18 and TRBJ1-5, with 9 bases that match TRBD1. J was trimmed by 6 bases and V by 6 bases; bases with no gene match: 9. CDR1 is KGHSH, CDR2 LQKENI, per germline. The CDR3 loop spans 15 amino acids. This CDR3 reads CASSPPGQGPQPQHF. CDR3 nucleotides: TGTGCCAGCTCGCCTCCGGGACAGGGACCTCAGCCCCAGCATTTT.

This clonotype has only a few counts. The chain joins TRBV11-3 to TRBJ2-1, with unresolved D. Trimming removed 2 bases at V and 6 bases at J, with 8 bases between. The CDR3 loop spans 13 amino acids. Germline V gene data show CDR1 as SGHNT and CDR2 as YENEEA. The chain's CDR3 is CASSLSLTNEQFF. The CDR3 bases are TGTGCCAGCAGCTTATCCCTTACCAATGAGCAGTTCTTC.

The V and J genes are TRBV11-3 and TRBJ1-5; D is unclear. The CDR3 totals 14 residues. The germline V and J ends were trimmed by 3 bases and 6 bases, with 12 bases remaining between them. Germline loops: CDR1 SGHNT, CDR2 YENEEA. The DNA for the CDR3 is TGTGCCAGCAGCTTGGAGGGATATAGTCAGCCCCAGCATTTT. Amino acid sequence: CASSLEGYSQPQHF.

V is TRBV28 and J is TRBJ2-3; 8 nucleotides agree with TRBD1. The CDR3 is 13 amino acids. The germline CDR1 and CDR2 sequences are MDHEN and SYDVKM. After removal of 6 bases from V and 10 bases from J, the junction contained 9 bases not matched to a gene. The DNA for the CDR3 is TGTGCCAGCAGCTTGGACAGGGTCAAAGCGCAGTATTTT. The encoded protein is CASSLDRVKAQYF. The full variable domain, with the rest looked up from reference TRBV28 and TRBJ2-3, is DVKVTQSSRYLVKRTGEKVFLECVQDMDHENMFWYRQDPGLGLRLIYFSYDVKMKEKGDIPEGYSVSREKKERFSLILESASTNQTSMYLCASSLDRVKAQYFGPGTRLTVL.

The gene calls are TRBV27 and TRBJ2-3; D may be TRBD2 (5 bases). Germline CDR1 and CDR2: MNHEY and SMNVEV (reference sequence). V was shortened by 8 bases and J by 3 bases, with 21 bases between the two germline ends. CDR3 length: 16 residues. CDR3 nucleotides: TGTGCCAGCGCATGGGTCGGATTTCGAGGGACAGATACGCAGTATTTT. Translation gives CASAWVGFRGTDTQYF.

This clonotype was seen a handful of times. This chain uses TRBV5-1 with TRBJ2-7; 9 nucleotides align to TRBD1. After removal of 3 bases from V and 5 bases from J, the junction contained 6 bases not matched to a gene. This CDR3 is built from 14 residues. Germline V lookup: CDR1 SGHRS, CDR2 YFSETQ. The CDR3 bases are TGCGCCAGCAGCTCCTGGACAGGGGAGGACGAGCAGTACTTC. This encodes CASSSWTGEDEQYF.